These 16 T cell receptor beta chains came from one sample sequenced in a study of CD8+CD57+ T cells in acquired aplastic anemia. The study profiled TCR beta VDJ and CDR3 using genomic DNA as template. TCRdb reanalysed the reads using MiXCR and keeps one entry per CDR3 protein. The top ten clones hold 16% of a sample with about 190,000 distinct CDR3 sequences, around 59% of them seen once. The sequenced material came from sorted CD4+, CD8+, or CD8+CD57+ T cells (not recorded which) from PBMCs. These receptors came from a human donor in good health, serving as a control.

In the case of this clonotype: Since no conserved phenylalanine or tryptophan closes the CDR3, a read error is the likely cause. V gene TRBV5-4 combines with J gene TRBJ1-4; TRBD1 is a possible D gene (5 bases). The V end lost 1 base, the J end lost 3 bases, and 25 bases lay between the germline ends. The CDR3 sequence is 20 residues long. CDR1 SGHNT and CDR2 YYREEE come from the germline V gene (reference sequence). The CDR3 reads CASSLMGRSAGGLSNEKLFL. The CDR3 nucleotides are TGTGCCAGCAGCTTGATGGGGCGGAGCGCCGGTGGACTGTCTAATGAAAAACTGTTTCTT.

The V gene is TRBV11-2, the J gene TRBJ2-7, with 11 positions matching TRBD1. J lost 1 base, V lost 4 bases, and 6 bases had no gene match. This CDR3 is 16 amino acids long. Germline V gene data show CDR1 as SGHAT and CDR2 as FQNNGV. The CDR3 loop reads CASSSIRDRGSYEQYF. In DNA, the CDR3 is TGTGCCAGCAGCTCGATCCGGGACAGGGGGTCCTACGAGCAGTACTTC. Using reference TRBV11-2 and TRBJ2-7 for the parts outside the CDR3, the full variable domain is EAGVAQSPRYKIIEKRQSVAFWCNPISGHATLYWYQQILGQGPKLLIQFQNNGVVDDSQLPKDRFSAERLKGVDSTLKIQPAKLEDSAVYLCASSSIRDRGSYEQYFGPGTRLTVT.

The chain carries TRBV2 and TRBJ2-5, with 8 bases identical to TRBD1. CDR1 and CDR2 (germline): SNHLY, FYNNEI. The CDR3 loop spans 13 amino acids. The V and J ends lost 6 bases and 4 bases, in that order; junction bases with no gene match: 4. The chain's CDR3 is CASRVDRGETQYF. As DNA, the CDR3 is TGTGCCAGCAGGGTAGACAGGGGAGAGACCCAGTACTTC. The full variable domain, rest sourced from reference TRBV2 and TRBJ2-5, is EPEVTQTPSHQVTQMGQEVILRCVPISNHLYFYWYRQILGQKVEFLVSFYNNEISEKSEIFDDQFSVERPDGSNFTLKIRSTKLEDSAMYFCASRVDRGETQYFGPGTRLLVL.

The chain couples TRBV6-2 or TRBV6-3 to TRBJ2-5; 7 nucleotides agree with TRBD2. Germline V gives CDR1 MNHEY, CDR2 SVGEGT. The J segment lost 5 bases and the V segment lost 8 bases, leaving 5 bases of the junction unmatched. CDR3 length: 12 amino acids. The CDR3 region has the DNA TGTGCCAGCGGACTAGTTGGCGAGACCCAGTACTTC. Translating it yields CASGLVGETQYF.

This clonotype was found a few times. The rearrangement joins TRBV29-1 to TRBJ1-5; the D is unclear. The CDR3 has 13 amino acids. Looked up from germline, CDR1 is SQVTM and CDR2 is ANQGSEA. The ends were cut back, 1 base at V and 6 bases at J, with 10 bases in the middle. The CDR3 region is CSVEVVPGQPQHF. In nucleotides, the CDR3 is TGCAGCGTTGAAGTGGTGCCGGGTCAGCCCCAGCATTTT. Full variable domain (remainder filled in from reference TRBV29-1 and TRBJ1-5): SAVISQKPSRDICQRGTSLTIQCQVDSQVTMMFWYRQQPGQSLTLIATANQGSEATYESGFVIDKFPISRPNLTFSTLTVSNMSPEDSSIYLCSVEVVPGQPQHFGDGTRLSIL.

This clonotype was found once. The DNA for the CDR3 is TGTGCCACCCTTTTCAGGGGCCTTTCCTCCTACGAGCAGTACTTC. It translates to CATLFRGLSSYEQYF. The chain combines TRBV10-3 with TRBJ2-7; D is possibly TRBD1 (6 bases). This CDR3 is 15 amino acids long. Germline values: CDR1 ENHRY, CDR2 SYGVKD. With 10 bases removed from V and 0 bases from J, the gap between germline ends came to 19 bases.

V and J are TRBV12-3 or TRBV12-4 and TRBJ1-2, with 7 bases that match TRBD1. This CDR3 is 14 amino acids long. The V gene end was trimmed by 3 bases and the J gene end by 2 bases; junction bases not matched to a gene: 3. The CDR3: CASSFGTANYGYTF. The CDR3 DNA reads TGTGCCAGCAGTTTCGGGACAGCGAACTATGGCTACACCTTC.

This clonotype was counted only a few times. Mismatch with germline at one junction end may stem from a read error. V and J are TRBV19 and TRBJ2-7, with a tentative D call TRBD1 (5 bases). The CDR3 contains 15 residues. Per germline, CDR1 LNHDA and CDR2 SQIVND (reference sequence). CDR3 sequence: CASSRAGSESYEQCF. In DNA form, the CDR3 reads TGTGCCAGTAGCCGAGCAGGGTCGGAGTCCTACGAGCAGTGCTTC.

This clonotype has a count of ten or more. The gene calls are TRBV6-1 and TRBJ1-6, with D unclear. Trimming took 3 bases from V and 10 from J, leaving 4 bases between them. Germline loops: CDR1 MNHNS, CDR2 SASEGT. The CDR3 totals 11 residues. CDR3 loop: CASSEGSPLHF. The DNA of the CDR3 is TGTGCCAGCAGTGAGGGATCACCCCTCCACTTT.

There are many counts of this clonotype. The chain combines TRBV6-5 with TRBJ1-6; D remains unclear. The CDR3 extends over 16 amino acids. V shed 2 bases and J shed 0 bases, with 8 bases lying between them. Per the germline V gene, CDR1 is MNHEY and CDR2 is SVGAGI. This chain's CDR3 is CASSYMGSSYNSPLHF. The CDR3 DNA reads TGTGCCAGCAGTTACATGGGCAGCTCCTATAATTCACCCCTCCACTTT.

The J gene is TRBJ2-7, the V gene TRBV6-5; 7 bases are a match to TRBD2. This CDR3 has 16 amino acids. The ends lost 4 bases at V and 2 bases at J; junction bases unmatched: 11. Germline V lookup: CDR1 MNHEY, CDR2 SVGAGI. The CDR3 DNA is TGTGCCAGCAGTTTAGCGGGCGCCGGGCCGACCTACGAGCAGTACTTC. It encodes CASSLAGAGPTYEQYF.

The V gene is TRBV24-1, the J gene TRBJ2-1; 8 bases map to TRBD2. Germline V gene sequence: CDR1 KGHDR, CDR2 SFDVKD. V shed 2 bases and J 15 bases; nucleotides not matched to a gene: 14. This CDR3 region has 15 residues. Here the CDR3 reads CATSDSGLAPMRAFF. The CDR3 DNA is TGTGCCACCAGTGATTCCGGACTAGCTCCAATGAGGGCGTTCTTC.

The sample holds a few counts of this clonotype. This rearrangement joins TRBV3-1 to TRBJ2-3, with D perhaps TRBD2 (5 bases). The CDR3 runs to 14 residues. V shed 4 bases and J shed 2 bases, with 10 bases lying between them. The germline CDR1 and CDR2 sequences are LGHDT and YNNKEL (reference sequence). CDR3 sequence (DNA): TGTGCCAGCAGCCCTGGGAGATTCACAGATACGCAGTATTTT. Translation: CASSPGRFTDTQYF.

J is TRBJ2-5 and V is TRBV10-3; D call uncertain. The germline V gene encodes CDR1 ENHRY and CDR2 SYGVKD. The CDR3 is 10 residues long. V dropped 8 bases and J dropped 4 bases, with 5 bases sitting between them. CDR3 residues: CAIGRETQYF. The CDR3 region has the DNA TGTGCCATCGGGCGAGAGACCCAGTACTTC.

V is TRBV5-4 and J is TRBJ1-2; D gene ambiguous. With 6 bases removed from V and 7 bases from J, the gap between germline ends came to 13 bases. Germline CDR1 is SGHNT and CDR2 is YYREEE (reference sequence). This CDR3 contains 12 residues. CDR3 sequence (DNA): TGTGCCAGCACAAGGACGGACGGTGGCTACACCTTC. It specifies CASTRTDGGYTF. The full variable domain, completed using reference TRBV5-4 and TRBJ1-2, is ETGVTQSPTHLIKTRGQQVTLRCSSQSGHNTVSWYQQALGQGPQFIFQYYREEENGRGNFPPRFSGLQFPNYSSELNVNALELDDSALYLCASTRTDGGYTFGSGTRLTVV.

This clonotype showed up many times. The chain combines TRBV7-2 with TRBJ1-5; D call uncertain. The CDR3 loop spans 16 amino acids. Germline CDR1 SGHTA, CDR2 FQGNSA. V dropped 1 base and J dropped 4 bases, with 14 bases sitting between them. CDR3 sequence: CASSLGFGQANQPQHF. For the CDR3, the DNA is TGTGCCAGCAGCTTAGGGTTTGGGCAGGCTAATCAGCCCCAGCATTTT.